Below, one T cell receptor beta chain is given with its context. Clones were read by immunoSEQ multiplex PCR, and TCRdb kept only the in-frame ones, dropping some. The data hold under 85,000 clones, with around 94% observed a single time. The sample is drawn from a study of control samples from healthy donors and cancer patients. Germline CDR1 and CDR2: MNHEY and SVGAGI. V lost 10 bases and J 1 base, leaving 13 bases between the germline ends. The CDR3 sequence is 13 residues long. The receptor was derived from a woman aged 40 to 50 in good health. The genes are TRBV6-5 and TRBJ1-1, with D perhaps matching TRBD1 (6 bases). The sequenced sample consisted of blood. The DNA for the CDR3 is TGTGCCATAGGGGGGGTTGAGAACACTGAAGCTTTCTTT. This translates into CAIGGVENTEAFF.